This T cell receptor delta chain was recorded in a study of γδ T cells in repeated Plasmodium falciparum infection. As for the study in general: Some Malian samples span acute malaria episodes; others come from no-transmission periods.

Flow sorting of PBMC yielded separate Vgamma9/Vdelta2+ and Vdelta2-negative gammadelta T cell populations for bulk repertoire analysis. The CDR3 is made up of 20 amino acids. The V gene's germline CDR1 is TSWWSYY and CDR2 QGS. V shed 2 bases and J shed 3 bases, with 28 bases lying between them. This clone turned up a few times. Its antigen remains unidentified. This DNA's translation and the protein TCRdb lists, from a much larger clone, do not match at residue 15, likely due to a read error; the protein shown is translated from the DNA. With CATT, TCRdb re-called clones from the multiplex PCR reads. Of under 50,000 delta-chain clones listed, 1.5% to 2% are singletons. Regarding the study as a whole: Compared with Australian children, Malian Vdelta2-negative repertoires seemed more clonal, less diverse, less shared.

This receptor was obtained from a pool of human donors (malaria-infected and uninfected, not separated). The chain joins TRDV1 to TRDJ1; D may be TRDD2 (7 bases). Germline matching of the DNA provided the J gene here, since TCRdb leaves it blank. The specimen sequenced was gamma-delta T cells from blood. This chain's CDR3 is CALGEWISYGLGIGADKLIF. CDR3 bases: TGTGCTCTTGGGGAATGGATTTCCTACGGTCTGGGGATTGGTGCCGATAAACTCATCTTT.